The present T cell receptor beta chain was sequenced within a study of human T cells and chemical hapten exposure. Whole-study findings and limits: Patch test score was positively correlated with the counts of PT1 expanded TCRs.

Regarding time point: patch test 3, about 24 weeks after DPC sensitization. Treatment specified: therapeutic diphenylcyclopropenone sensitization with weekly scalp DPC. The CDR3 spans 15 residues. Trimming cost V 6 bases and J 7 bases; bases outside gene matches: 11. One entry per CDR3 protein, called by TCRdb with MiXCR from the RACE reads. The sample includes about 30,000 distinct CDR3 sequences, 5.5% to 6.5% of them seen just once. This clonotype was detected ten times or more. Its antigen is not known. Source: whole blood, taken in connection with sensitization to the hapten diphenylcyclopropenone (DPC). The sequence derives from a young man with alopecia areata. Some clones in this sample may be carry-over from other donors' samples. The V call is TRBV12-3 or TRBV12-4, the J call TRBJ2-1, with 8 positions matching TRBD2. CDR3 nucleotide sequence: TGTGCCAGCAGCCTCCCAACTAGCGGAATTAATGAGCAGTTCTTC. This codes for CASSLPTSGINEQFF.